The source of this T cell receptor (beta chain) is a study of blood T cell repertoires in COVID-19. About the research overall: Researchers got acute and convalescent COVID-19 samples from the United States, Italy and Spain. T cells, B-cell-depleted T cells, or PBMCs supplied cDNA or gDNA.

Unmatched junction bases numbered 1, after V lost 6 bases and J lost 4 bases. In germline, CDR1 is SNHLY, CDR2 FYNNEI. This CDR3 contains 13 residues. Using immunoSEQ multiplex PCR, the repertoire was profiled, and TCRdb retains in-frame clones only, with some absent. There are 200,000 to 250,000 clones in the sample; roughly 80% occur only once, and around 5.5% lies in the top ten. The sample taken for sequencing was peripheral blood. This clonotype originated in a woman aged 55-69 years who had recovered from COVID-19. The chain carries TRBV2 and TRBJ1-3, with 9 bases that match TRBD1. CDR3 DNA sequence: TGTGCCAGCAGCGGACAGGGGGGAAACACCATATATTTT. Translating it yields CASSGQGGNTIYF.